This T cell receptor (beta chain) was captured in a study of blood T cell repertoires in COVID-19. For recovered donors of Cohort 3, there were two negative PCRs, clearance, or symptom resolution. CDR1 and CDR2 (germline): MDHEN, SYDVKM. The CDR3 consists of 14 residues. Trimming stripped 8 bases from V and 3 bases from J, with 14 bases between. In the authors' methods: How many nucleated cells were present was estimated from reference gene primer amplification. Clones were read by immunoSEQ multiplex PCR, and TCRdb kept only the in-frame ones, dropping some. V, J and clone size are those of that table, while D and trimming were read from the DNA. The data show roughly 380,000 clones, roughly 84% seen once.

The source material was PBMCs or T cells enriched from blood (not recorded which). This rearrangement joins TRBV28 to TRBJ1-3, with D possibly matching TRBD1 (5 bases). The clonotype comes from a woman aged 30 to 39 who had recovered from COVID-19. Here the CDR3 DNA reads TGTGCCAGCTTTGGAGGGGCGAGTGGAAACACCATATATTTT. This codes for CASFGGASGNTIYF.